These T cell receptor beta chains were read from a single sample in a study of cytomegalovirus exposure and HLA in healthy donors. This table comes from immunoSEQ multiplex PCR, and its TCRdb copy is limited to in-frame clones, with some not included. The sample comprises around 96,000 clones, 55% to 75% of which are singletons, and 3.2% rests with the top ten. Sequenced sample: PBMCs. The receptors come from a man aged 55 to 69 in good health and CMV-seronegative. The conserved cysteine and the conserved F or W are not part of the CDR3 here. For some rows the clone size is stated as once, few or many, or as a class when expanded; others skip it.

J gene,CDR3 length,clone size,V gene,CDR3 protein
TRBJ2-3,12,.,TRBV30,AWTGLGFADTQY
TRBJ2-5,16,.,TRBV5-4,ASSPAGTSGGTQETQY
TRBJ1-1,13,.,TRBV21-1,ASSKVEQLNTEAF
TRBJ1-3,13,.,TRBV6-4,ASSAENHPGNTIY
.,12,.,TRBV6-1,ASTPGGVTYEQY
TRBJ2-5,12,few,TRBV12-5,ASGPAGSDETQY
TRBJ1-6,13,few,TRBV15,ATTSGQGFGEPLH
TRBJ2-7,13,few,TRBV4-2,ASSQSVGQTYEQY
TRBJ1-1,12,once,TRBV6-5,ASSYSKLFTEAF
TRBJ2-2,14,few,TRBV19,ASSRLKREGTGELF
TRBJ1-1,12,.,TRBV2,ASSLGRGGTEAF
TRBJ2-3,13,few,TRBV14,ASSQRGLGTDTQY
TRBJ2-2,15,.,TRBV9,ASSVEQGRSGTGELF
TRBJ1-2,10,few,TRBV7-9,ASSAGQYGYT
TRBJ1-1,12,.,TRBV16,ASTQGQGDTEAF